The 27 T cell receptor beta chains presented below share a single source sample, sequenced in a study of metastatic and nonmetastatic thyroid tumors. TCRdb re-analyzed the PCR reads using MiXCR. Of over 20,000 clones detected, under 30% appear once; the ten largest clones hold 9.5% to 15%. Nobody among the patients had been given any treatment before thyroid surgery. Material: tumor tissue. Receptors were obtained from a male donor with papillary thyroid cancer or a benign thyroid nodule (not recorded which). Some clones in this sample may be carry-over from other donors' samples.

As concerns this clone: A read error may be the cause here, since a much bigger clone is one base away. J is TRBJ1-5 and V is TRBV28, with 9 bases lining up with TRBD1. Germline V gene sequence: CDR1 MDHEN, CDR2 SYDVKM. The CDR3 extends over 15 amino acids. The CDR3 region has the DNA TGTGCCAGCAGGCCGGGGACAGGGAGCAATCAGCACCAGCATTTT. It yields the protein CASRPGTGSNQHQHF.

For this clone: The junction does not match germline at one end; this may be a read error. V gene TRBV7-8 combines with J gene TRBJ2-7; 7 bases line up with TRBD1. CDR3 length equals 15 residues. Germline V lookup: CDR1 SGHVS, CDR2 FQNEAQ. The CDR3 reads CASILSWDSGGEQYF. Here the CDR3 DNA reads TGTGCCAGCATCTTAAGCTGGGACAGTGGCGGCGAGCAGTACTTC.

Here the CDR3 DNA reads TGCGCCAGCAGCTCGATGGCAGGGGAAGAGACCCAGTACTTC. Translation: CASSSMAGEETQYF. The chain is built from TRBV5-1 and TRBJ2-5; the D gene is possibly TRBD1 (6 bases). The V end lost 3 bases, the J end lost 3 bases, and 12 bases lay between the germline ends. The CDR3 is 14 amino acids. Germline lookup yields CDR1 SGHRS and CDR2 YFSETQ.

Points on this clone: This may stem from a read error, because a much larger clone lies one nucleotide away. This chain connects TRBV5-1 to TRBJ2-5, with a tentative D call TRBD2 (7 bases). This CDR3 spans 14 amino acids. Germline assignment: CDR1 SGHRS and CDR2 YFSETQ. V lost 6 bases and J lost 3, with 15 bases in between. CDR3 DNA: TGCGCCAGCATTCTGGGAGGGACAAAAGAGACCCAGTACTTC. It specifies CASILGGTKETQYF.

The chain recombines TRBV20-1 with TRBJ2-7, with TRBD2 identical over 11 bases. Trimming took 3 bases from V and 3 from J; bases not matched to a gene: 4. The germline gives CDR1 DFQATT, CDR2 SNEGSKA (reference sequence). CDR3 length equals 14 residues. DNA of the CDR3: TGCAGTGCTAGTAGCGGGAGGGTAGGCTACGAGCAGTACTTC. The encoded protein is CSASSGRVGYEQYF.

As concerns this clone: A much bigger clone sits one base away, suggesting this may be a read error. V and J are TRBV19 and TRBJ2-1; D gene unclear. V gave up 6 bases and J gave up 6 bases, with 6 bases separating them. Germline V gene data show CDR1 as LNHDA and CDR2 as SQIVND (reference sequence). The CDR3 has 11 amino acids. The DNA for the CDR3 is TGTGCCAGTAGGGCCGGCAATGAGCAGTTCTTC. Translation: CASRAGNEQFF. The full variable domain, with the rest looked up from reference TRBV19 and TRBJ2-1, is DGGITQSPKYLFRKEGQNVTLSCEQNLNHDAMYWYRQDPGQGLRLIYYSQIVNDFQKGDIAEGYSVSREKKESFPLTVTSAQKNPTAFYLCASRAGNEQFFGPGTRLTVL.

As for this clone: A read error is likely, as this CDR3 ends without the conserved phenylalanine or tryptophan. The DNA is omitted, as the CDR3 cannot be located on it reliably, and the CDR3 follows TCRdb's listing. The rearrangement joins TRBV6-1 to TRBJ2-7; no check of the table's D call, TRBD2, against the DNA was made. The CDR3 adds up to 16 amino acids, both ends counted. CDR1 is MNHNS and CDR2 is SASEGT in the germline V gene. The CDR3 loop is CASSEIGLAGLYEPYY.

The CDR3, as DNA: TGTGCCAGCAGTTACGGGGTTTATGGCTACACCTTC. This codes for CASSYGVYGYTF. The chain recombines TRBV6-2 or TRBV6-3 with TRBJ1-2; D unresolved. Germline V gene lookup returns CDR1 MNHEY and CDR2 SVGEGT. This CDR3 comprises 12 residues. Deletions cut 2 bases from V and 5 bases from J, with 6 bases between.

Concerning this clone itself: Relative to the germline gene, one junction end is altered; a read error may explain this. This chain uses TRBV5-1 with TRBJ2-7; D unresolved. This CDR3 spans 18 amino acids. Germline V gene data show CDR1 as SGHRS and CDR2 as YFSETQ. The CDR3 DNA follows: TGCGCCATCAGCTTGGCCGGCAGAAACGTGGTGGACCCCTACGAGCAGTACTTC. The encoded protein is CAISLAGRNVVDPYEQYF. The entire variable domain, with the rest obtained from reference TRBV5-1 and TRBJ2-7, is as follows: KAGVTQTPRYLIKTRGQQVTLSCSPISGHRSVSWYQQTPGQGLQFLFEYFSETQRNKGNFPGRFSGRQFSNSRSEMNVSTLELGDSALYLCAISLAGRNVVDPYEQYFGPGTRLTVT.

There are a few counts of this clone. In this CDR3 the conserved last residue, phenylalanine or tryptophan, is missing, so a read error is likely. The DNA is left out, because the CDR3 cannot be placed on it with certainty; the CDR3 is given as TCRdb lists it. The chain links TRBV6-1 to TRBJ2-7; TRBD2 is the table's D call and was not checked against the DNA. The CDR3 spans 16 amino acids, including both terminal residues. Germline CDR1 and CDR2: MNHNS and SASEGT. The CDR3 here is CASSEIGLAGFDEKYL.

The sample holds many counts of this clone. The rearrangement joins TRBV4-1 to TRBJ2-1, with TRBD1 matching 9 bases. There are 20 residues in the CDR3. Germline CDR1 MGHRA, CDR2 YSYEKL. With 0 bases clipped from V and 4 bases from J, the junction kept 16 bases outside the gene matches. CDR3 bases: TGCGCCAGCAGCCAAGAAAATATCTTATACGGGACAGGGACTTACAATGAGCAGTTCTTC. The encoded protein is CASSQENILYGTGTYNEQFF.

Ten or more counts support this clone. The chain recombines TRBV6-1 with TRBJ1-2, with D perhaps matching TRBD1 (5 bases). Germline assignment: CDR1 MNHNS and CDR2 SASEGT. There are 13 residues in the CDR3. The V gene lost 9 bases and the J gene lost 0 bases, with 11 bases spanning the gap. The CDR3 protein is CARATEANYGYTF. The CDR3 coding sequence is TGTGCCAGGGCGACAGAAGCTAACTATGGCTACACCTTC.

This clone was seen a handful of times. A much larger clone lies one base from this, so it may be a read error. The rearrangement uses TRBV19 and TRBJ1-1; TRBD1 agrees at 10 bases. This CDR3 has 12 residues. V shed 5 bases and J 10 bases; nucleotides not matched to a gene: 4. Germline lookup yields CDR1 LNHDA and CDR2 SQIVND (reference sequence). Written as DNA, the CDR3 is TGTGCCAGTAGTGGACAGGGGGGGAGAGCTTTCTTT. This encodes CASSGQGGRAFF. The full variable domain, with the rest looked up from reference TRBV19 and TRBJ1-1, is DGGITQSPKYLFRKEGQNVTLSCEQNLNHDAMYWYRQDPGQGLRLIYYSQIVNDFQKGDIAEGYSVSREKKESFPLTVTSAQKNPTAFYLCASSGQGGRAFFGQGTRLTVV.

By share of the sample, this clone is medium-sized. The chain carries TRBV19 and TRBJ2-7, with 7 positions matching TRBD2. V was clipped by 3 bases and J by 3 bases; unmatched bases: 8. Germline CDR1 LNHDA, CDR2 SQIVND (reference sequence). The CDR3 extends over 15 amino acids. This CDR3 reads CASSMFAGDDYEQYF. DNA of the CDR3: TGTGCCAGTAGTATGTTTGCGGGAGACGACTACGAGCAGTACTTC.

J is TRBJ2-7 and V is TRBV11-2; 8 nucleotides match TRBD2. Germline loops: CDR1 SGHAT, CDR2 FQNNGV. The length of the CDR3 is 18 residues. V was pared by 5 bases and J by 4 bases, with 19 bases of the junction left unmatched. CDR3: CASSTEGSGNRKSYEQYF. For the CDR3, the DNA is TGTGCCAGCAGCACGGAAGGTAGCGGGAATAGAAAATCATACGAGCAGTACTTC.

The table lists this clone with many counts. V and J are TRBV5-6 and TRBJ1-3, with D unresolved. The CDR3 has 14 residues. Trimming cost V 0 bases and J 0 bases, with 4 bases left between them. Germline CDR1 and CDR2: SGHDT and YYEEEE. The DNA for the CDR3 is TGTGCCAGCAGCTTGGAGACCTCTGGAAACACCATATATTTT. This translates into CASSLETSGNTIYF.

This clone was seen repeatedly, ten times or more. This chain links TRBV28 with TRBJ1-1, with D possibly TRBD1 on 6 matching bases. Germline CDR1 is MDHEN and CDR2 is SYDVKM. This CDR3 has 13 amino acids. V gave up 5 bases and J gave up 7 bases, with 14 bases separating them. CDR3 in amino acids: CASSRGQSLEAFF. CDR3 bases: TGTGCCAGCAGTCGTGGACAGTCCCTTGAAGCTTTCTTT.

With regard to this clone: A much larger clonotype is one base distant, so this may be a read error. The chain is built from TRBV7-9 and TRBJ2-5, with TRBD1 matching over 12 bases. Germline-derived CDR1 and CDR2 are SEHNR and FQNEAQ (reference sequence). The CDR3 extends over 14 amino acids. CDR3 DNA: TGTGCCAGCAGCGCGGGACAGGGGGCGGATACCCATTACTTC. This codes for CASSAGQGADTHYF.

In its sample, this clone was seen a few times. Possible read error: a much larger clone is one base away. This CDR3 is also generated by other DNA sequences in the sample. The V and J genes are TRBV29-1 and TRBJ1-1; D perhaps matches TRBD1 (6 bases). Germline V CDR1 and CDR2: SQVTM, ANQGSEA. Trimming removed 4 bases from V and 14 bases from J, with 14 bases in between. There are 10 residues in the CDR3. The CDR3 DNA sequence: TGCAGCGTTGCGGAGGGGGGAGCCTTCTTT. Translation: CSVAEGGAFF.

This clone was seen many times. The chain recombines TRBV10-1 with TRBJ1-2; D call uncertain. V was shortened by 3 bases and J by 1 base, with 6 bases between the two germline ends. There are 13 residues in the CDR3. Looked up from germline, CDR1 is WNHNN and CDR2 is SYGVQD (reference sequence). CDR3 bases: TGCGCCAGCAGTGAAGGCAGTAACTATGGCTACACCTTC. It codes for CASSEGSNYGYTF.

There are many counts of this clone. Here the CDR3 DNA reads TGCGCCAGCAGCCAAGTTGCGATTCCACAAGAGACCCAGTACTTC. Amino acid sequence: CASSQVAIPQETQYF. V usage is TRBV4-3 and J usage is TRBJ2-5; D call uncertain. The CDR3 loop spans 15 amino acids. Looked up from germline, CDR1 is LGHNA and CDR2 is YSLEER. Trimming cost V 1 base and J 2 bases, with 11 bases left between them.

CDR3 region: CSAGEVPLHDEQFF. In DNA form, the CDR3 reads TGCAGTGCAGGGGAGGTTCCCCTGCACGATGAGCAGTTCTTC. V is TRBV20-1 and J is TRBJ2-1; D is possibly TRBD2 (6 bases). The CDR3 has 14 residues. Germline CDR1 and CDR2: DFQATT and SNEGSKA (reference sequence). Trimming took 6 bases from V and 8 from J, leaving 20 bases between them.

Turning to this clone: With a much larger clone just one base away, this may be a read error. The V and J genes are TRBV10-3 and TRBJ2-1, with a tentative D call TRBD1 (5 bases). This CDR3 contains 11 residues. Germline-derived CDR1 and CDR2 are ENHRY and SYGVKD. In DNA, the CDR3 is TGTGCCTTCAGTGTCGACAGTGAGCAGTTCTTC. This encodes CAFSVDSEQFF.

This clone counts as medium-sized. The chain recombines TRBV20-1 with TRBJ1-1; 10 bases line up with TRBD1. The germline V gene has CDR1 DFQATT and CDR2 SNEGSKA (reference sequence). This CDR3 is built from 15 residues. The V gene end was trimmed by 2 bases and the J gene end by 4 bases; junction bases not matched to a gene: 7. The DNA of the CDR3 is TGCAGTGCTAGACCGGGACAGGGGCTGGGCACTGAAGCTTTCTTT. It translates to CSARPGQGLGTEAFF.

Notes on this clone: Mismatch with germline at one junction end may stem from a read error. The rearrangement joins TRBV28 to TRBJ1-5; D possibly corresponds to TRBD1 (6 bases). Germline V gives CDR1 MDHEN, CDR2 SYDVKM. This CDR3 is built from 19 residues. This chain's CDR3 is CASSFPHVQGRVRNQRQDF. CDR3 DNA sequence: TGTGCCAGCAGTTTCCCGCATGTACAGGGAAGGGTTCGCAATCAGCGCCAGGATTTT.

This clone was observed many times. The V and J genes are TRBV20-1 and TRBJ2-1; 16 bases agree with TRBD2. The CDR3 extends over 18 amino acids. The ends lost 4 bases at V and 3 bases at J; junction bases unmatched: 9. CDR1 is DFQATT, CDR2 SNEGSKA, per germline (reference sequence). The CDR3 DNA reads TGCAGTGCTATTACTCCGGGACTAGCGGGAGGGGGCTACAATGAGCAGTTCTTC. Protein: CSAITPGLAGGGYNEQFF.

This clone has a handful of counts. The V gene is TRBV6-1, the J gene TRBJ2-3; no clear D gene. Trimming removed 4 bases from V and 6 bases from J, with 8 bases in between. Germline values: CDR1 MNHNS, CDR2 SASEGT. The CDR3 sequence is 12 residues long. CDR3 sequence (DNA): TGTGCCAGCAGTGTCAGCTGGGATACGCAGTATTTT. This translates into CASSVSWDTQYF.